The clone carrying this T cell receptor (beta chain) has only a few counts. The antigen is unknown. This sample's TCRbeta library carried unique molecular identifier barcodes. TCRdb re-called the PCR reads with MiXCR, one entry per CDR3 protein. Among around 200,000 distinct CDR3 sequences listed, around 9.2% were seen once. The sample comes from a study of T-cell reconstitution after alpha-beta-depleted transplantation in children. Overall study findings and caveats: Roughly two months post-transplant, alpha-beta T cells reportedly originated from several hundred graft clones that had expanded.

This specimen consisted of PBMCs, mostly from graft donor cells, obtained 360 days after TCRalphabeta/CD19-depleted stem cell transplant. The receptor comes from a male patient between 2 and 10 years old who had a stem cell transplant for acute myeloid leukemia, so the T cells may come from the graft donor.

CDR3 region: CASSHGGGNQPQHF. The DNA for the CDR3 is TGTGCCAGCAGCCATGGGGGAGGCAATCAGCCCCAGCATTTT. The V gene is TRBV3-1, the J gene TRBJ1-5, with D tentatively TRBD1 (5 bases). Germline assignment: CDR1 LGHDT and CDR2 YNNKEL (reference sequence). V lost 3 bases and J lost 2, with 8 bases in between. The CDR3 sequence is 14 residues long.